This TCR beta chain stems from a study of graft-versus-host responses after intestinal transplantation. The overall study: Recipients across the board were started on anti-thymocyte globulin induction, then kept on tacrolimus and steroids for roughly 3 years. Whole-study results and caveats: Graft-donor T cell macrochimerism coincided with high graft-versus-host to host-versus-graft clonal ratios in allografts.

The table lists this clone with a few counts. Its antigen is not identified. Germline V gene data show CDR1 as SGHRS and CDR2 as YFSETQ. The ends were cut back, 0 bases at V and 7 bases at J, with 13 bases in the middle. This CDR3 has 15 amino acids. Only in-frame clones appear in the TCRdb table, and some are missing; sequencing was by immunoSEQ multiplex PCR. This sample yields about 100,000 clones, of which roughly 84% are seen a single time; more than 0.75% belongs to the top ten. The receptor was derived from a human donor who was the organ donor for an intestinal transplant. This chain joins TRBV5-1 and TRBJ2-2, with D uncertain. Sample: unstimulated CD4+ T cells sorted from spleen or lymph node cells, taken before transplant. In DNA, the CDR3 is TGCGCCAGCAGCTTGGGGACCTTTGCCGTCGGGGAGCTGTTTTTT. It encodes CASSLGTFAVGELFF.